These T cell receptor beta chains were read from a single sample in a study of cytomegalovirus exposure and HLA in healthy donors. Some clones are missing from TCRdb's copy, which holds only in-frame ones; the method was immunoSEQ multiplex PCR. The table lists 250,000 to 350,000 clones, 80% to 90% of them singletons. Sequenced sample: PBMCs. These receptors were taken from a man between 35 and 55 years old in good health and CMV-seropositive. Each CDR3 is given with its conserved first and last residue. The D gene is left open where the match is weak. The size field is filled for only some rows; it gives once, few, many or a size class.

v_call	j_call	d_call	clone_size	cdr3_nt	cdr3_aa
TRBV10-1	TRBJ1-2	NA	NA	TGCGCCAGCAGCCTCCTTCCCGGGGAGGGCTACACCTTC	CASSLLPGEGYTF
TRBV9	TRBJ2-2	TRBD2	NA	TGTGCCAGCAGCATTAGCGGGGCGAACACCGGGGAGCTGTTTTTT	CASSISGANTGELFF
TRBV6-1	TRBJ2-3	NA	NA	TGTGCCAGCAGTGAAGACCTAGCGTCCACAGATACGCAGTATTTT	CASSEDLASTDTQYF
TRBV18	TRBJ2-1	TRBD2	NA	TGTGCCAGCTCACTCCGACTAGCGGAGGGGGATGAGCAGTTCTTC	CASSLRLAEGDEQFF
TRBV7-6	TRBJ2-7	NA	NA	TGTGCCAGCAGCCCTAGGGGGTACGAGCAGTACTTC	CASSPRGYEQYF
TRBV30	TRBJ2-7	TRBD1	NA	TGTGCGGCGGACCTGACAGGGGGAACCTACGAGCAGTACTTC	CAADLTGGTYEQYF
TRBV19	TRBJ2-1	NA	NA	TGTGCCAGTAGTATGGCCCCCTTAACAGGGTACAATGAGCAGTTCTTC	CASSMAPLTGYNEQFF
TRBV7-9	TRBJ1-1	TRBD1	NA	TGTTCCAGCAGCTTAGGGCGGGACAGATGGAACACTGAAGCTTTCTTT	CSSSLGRDRWNTEAFF
TRBV20-1	TRBJ1-4	NA	NA	TGCAGTGCCATCCATGAAAAACTGTTTTTT	CSAIHEKLFF
TRBV4-1	TRBJ1-1	TRBD1	few	TGCGCCAGCAGCCCCCTGGGGGACAGGGACACTGAAGCTTTCTTT	CASSPLGDRDTEAFF
TRBV4-2	TRBJ2-7	NA	NA	TGTGCCAGCAGCCAGTCGTCCGCCTACGAGCAGTACTTC	CASSQSSAYEQYF
TRBV2	TRBJ2-5	NA	NA	TGTGCCAGCAGTGAAAAGAAATGGCGGGGCCAAGAGACCCAGTACTTC	CASSEKKWRGQETQYF
TRBV2	TRBJ1-1	NA	NA	TGTGCCAGCAGTAAGGACAGACCACCCACTGAAGCTTTCTTT	CASSKDRPPTEAFF
TRBV27	TRBJ2-3	TRBD2	NA	TGTGCCAGCAGCCCAACGCGGGAGCCAGATACGCAGTATTTT	CASSPTREPDTQYF
TRBV18	TRBJ2-7	TRBD1	NA	TGTGCCAGCTCGACGAGACAGGGCCCCCACGAGCAGTACTTC	CASSTRQGPHEQYF
TRBV9	TRBJ1-1	TRBD1	once	TGTGCCAGCAGCTTAAGGCGGGACAGGGCGGGCACTGAAGCTTTCTTT	CASSLRRDRAGTEAFF
TRBV30	TRBJ2-2	NA	NA	TGTGCCTGGAGTGTAAATAGCGCGAACACCGGGGAGCTGTTTTTT	CAWSVNSANTGELFF
TRBV27	TRBJ1-2	NA	NA	TGTGCCAGCAGTGCACTTGGGGGGGGTAGCTATGGCTACACCTTC	CASSALGGGSYGYTF
TRBV6-4	TRBJ1-4	NA	once	TGTGCCAGCAGTGCGGACTATAATGAAAAACTGTTTTTT	CASSADYNEKLFF
TRBV6-1	TRBJ2-6	NA	NA	TGTGCCAGCAGTGCTTACGGCGGGGGGGCCAACGTCCTGACTTTC	CASSAYGGGANVLTF
TRBV11-3	TRBJ2-2	NA	NA	TGTGCCAGCAGCTTAAGCTTCGGGACTGGCGGAAGCACCGGGGAGCTGTTTTTT	CASSLSFGTGGSTGELFF
TRBV6-5	TRBJ1-6	TRBD1	NA	TGTGCCAGCAGGTCAGGGGGAAGGTGGGATTCACCCCTCCACTTT	CASRSGGRWDSPLHF
TRBV6-5	TRBJ2-7	TRBD2	NA	TGTGCCAGCGGGGGACTAGCGGGAGATTTGTACGAGCAGTACTTC	CASGGLAGDLYEQYF
TRBV7-2	TRBJ2-1	NA	NA	TGTGCCAGCAGTCCCGTTGATGAGCAGTTCTTC	CASSPVDEQFF
TRBV28	TRBJ2-7	TRBD1	NA	TGTGCCAGCAGTGCACAGGGGGCAGACTACGAGCAGTACTTC	CASSAQGADYEQYF
TRBV7-3	TRBJ2-1	TRBD1	NA	TGTGCCAGCAGCTTAGACAGGGGGCTATACAATGAGCAGTTCTTC	CASSLDRGLYNEQFF